The text below deals with one TCR beta chain. These data are taken from a study of T cell changes during pregnancy in multiple sclerosis. The repertoire was sequenced with immunoSEQ multiplex PCR; TCRdb's copy has only in-frame clones and lacks some. The sample contains tens of thousands of clones, almost 95% of which appear only once. This CDR3 has 15 residues. Germline V gene lookup returns CDR1 SGHDT and CDR2 YYEEEE. Trimming stripped 2 bases from V and 5 bases from J, with 16 bases between. This specimen was peripheral blood, taken after pregnancy. This rearrangement joins TRBV5-6 to TRBJ2-5; TRBD1 is a possible D gene (5 bases). The TCR was taken from a female donor with multiple sclerosis, enrolled in a pregnancy study. CDR3 DNA: TGTGCCAGCAGCTTCAAGGGGCCCGGTCAGGAGACCCAGTACTTC. Amino acid sequence: CASSFKGPGQETQYF.